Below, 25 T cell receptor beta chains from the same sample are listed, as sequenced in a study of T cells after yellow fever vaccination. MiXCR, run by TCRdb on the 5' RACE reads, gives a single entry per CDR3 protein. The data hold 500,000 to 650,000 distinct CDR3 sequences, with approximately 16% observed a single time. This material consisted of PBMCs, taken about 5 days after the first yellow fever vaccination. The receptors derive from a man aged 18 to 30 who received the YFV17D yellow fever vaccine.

The CDR3 sequence is CASSGAGTGELFF. The CDR3 region has the DNA TGTGCCAGCAGCGGAGCGGGCACCGGGGAGCTGTTTTTT. The chain links TRBV7-3 to TRBJ2-2, with D perhaps TRBD2 (6 bases). CDR1 is SGHTA, CDR2 FQGTGA, per germline. The CDR3 is made up of 13 amino acids. V gave up 5 bases and J gave up 4 bases, with 8 bases separating them.

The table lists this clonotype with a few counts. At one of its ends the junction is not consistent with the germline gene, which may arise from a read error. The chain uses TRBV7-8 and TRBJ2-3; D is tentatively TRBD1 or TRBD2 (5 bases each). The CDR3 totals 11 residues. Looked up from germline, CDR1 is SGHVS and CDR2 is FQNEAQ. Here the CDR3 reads CASSLAGVGDF. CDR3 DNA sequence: TGTGCCAGCAGCTTAGCGGGAGTTGGGGACTTT.

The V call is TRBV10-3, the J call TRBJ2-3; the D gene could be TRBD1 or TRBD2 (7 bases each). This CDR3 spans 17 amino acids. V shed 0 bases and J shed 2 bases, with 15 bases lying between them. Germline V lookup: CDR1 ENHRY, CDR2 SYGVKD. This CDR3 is CAISESRGGGSTDTQYF. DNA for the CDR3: TGTGCCATCAGTGAGTCACGGGGAGGGGGCTCCACAGATACGCAGTATTTT.

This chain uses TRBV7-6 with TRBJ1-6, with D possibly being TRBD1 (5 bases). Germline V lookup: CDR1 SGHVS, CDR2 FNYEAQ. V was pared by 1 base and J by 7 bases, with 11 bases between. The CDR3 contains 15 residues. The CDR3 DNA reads TGTGCCAGCAGCTTAGTCATGGGGGACAATTCACCCCTCCACTTT. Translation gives CASSLVMGDNSPLHF.

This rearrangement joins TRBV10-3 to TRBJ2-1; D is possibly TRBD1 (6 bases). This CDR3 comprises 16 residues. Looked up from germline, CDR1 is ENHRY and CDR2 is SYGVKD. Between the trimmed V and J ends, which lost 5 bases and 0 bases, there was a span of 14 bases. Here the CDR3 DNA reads TGTGCCATCAGTACGATGGACAGAAGCTCCTACAATGAGCAGTTCTTC. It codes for CAISTMDRSSYNEQFF.

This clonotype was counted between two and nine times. In DNA form, the CDR3 reads TGTGCCAGCAGTTACTACGGGGCGGGAAATACTGAAGCTTTCTTT. As protein: CASSYYGAGNTEAFF. The chain links TRBV6-2 or TRBV6-3 to TRBJ1-1; a possible D gene is TRBD1 (5 bases). Germline lookup yields CDR1 MNHEY and CDR2 SVGEGT. Trimming shortened V by 1 base and J by 5 bases, and 14 bases separated the two germline ends. The CDR3 length is 15 residues.

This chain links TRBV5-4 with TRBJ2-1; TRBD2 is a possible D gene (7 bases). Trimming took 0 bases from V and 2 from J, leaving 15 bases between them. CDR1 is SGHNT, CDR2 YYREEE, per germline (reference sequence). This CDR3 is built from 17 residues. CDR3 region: CASSLAGAGATYNEQFF. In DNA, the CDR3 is TGTGCCAGCAGCTTGGCCGGGGCGGGGGCCACCTACAATGAGCAGTTCTTC.

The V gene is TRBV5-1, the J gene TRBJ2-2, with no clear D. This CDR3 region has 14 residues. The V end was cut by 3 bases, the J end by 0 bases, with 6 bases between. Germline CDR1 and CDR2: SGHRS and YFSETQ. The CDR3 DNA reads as TGCGCCAGCAGCTACAGATCGAACACCGGGGAGCTGTTTTTT. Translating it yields CASSYRSNTGELFF. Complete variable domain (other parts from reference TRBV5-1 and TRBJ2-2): KAGVTQTPRYLIKTRGQQVTLSCSPISGHRSVSWYQQTPGQGLQFLFEYFSETQRNKGNFPGRFSGRQFSNSRSEMNVSTLELGDSALYLCASSYRSNTGELFFGEGSRLTVL.

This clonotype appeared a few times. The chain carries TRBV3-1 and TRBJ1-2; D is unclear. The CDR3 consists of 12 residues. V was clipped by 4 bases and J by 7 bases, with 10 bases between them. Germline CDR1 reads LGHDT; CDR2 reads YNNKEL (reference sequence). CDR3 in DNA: TGTGCCAGCAGCCCGCAGATGGGTGGCTACACCTTC. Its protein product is CASSPQMGGYTF.

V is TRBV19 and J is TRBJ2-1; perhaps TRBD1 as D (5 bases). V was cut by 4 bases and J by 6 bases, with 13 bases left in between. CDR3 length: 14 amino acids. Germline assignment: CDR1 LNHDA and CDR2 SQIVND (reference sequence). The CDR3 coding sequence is TGTGCCAGTAGTACCGTCAGGGTCAGCAATGAGCAGTTCTTC. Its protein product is CASSTVRVSNEQFF.

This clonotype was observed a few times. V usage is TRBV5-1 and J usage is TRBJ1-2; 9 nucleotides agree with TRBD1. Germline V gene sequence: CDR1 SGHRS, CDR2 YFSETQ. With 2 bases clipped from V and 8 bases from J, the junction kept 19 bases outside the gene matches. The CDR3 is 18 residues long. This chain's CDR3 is CASSFTGEPTGGLYGYTF. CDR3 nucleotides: TGCGCCAGCAGCTTCACGGGGGAACCTACAGGGGGCCTATACGGCTACACCTTC.

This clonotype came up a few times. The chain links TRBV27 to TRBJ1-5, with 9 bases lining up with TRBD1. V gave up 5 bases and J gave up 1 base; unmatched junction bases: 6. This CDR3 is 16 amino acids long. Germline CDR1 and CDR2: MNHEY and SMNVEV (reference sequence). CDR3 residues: CASSLQGASSNQPQHF. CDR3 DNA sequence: TGTGCCAGCAGTCTACAGGGGGCATCGAGCAATCAGCCCCAGCATTTT.

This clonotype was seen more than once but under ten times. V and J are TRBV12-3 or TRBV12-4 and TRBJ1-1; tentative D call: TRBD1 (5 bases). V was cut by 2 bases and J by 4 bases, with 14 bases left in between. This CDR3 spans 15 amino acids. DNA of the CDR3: TGTGCCAGCAGTTTAAGGGGAGCCCACATCACTGAAGCTTTCTTT. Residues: CASSLRGAHITEAFF.

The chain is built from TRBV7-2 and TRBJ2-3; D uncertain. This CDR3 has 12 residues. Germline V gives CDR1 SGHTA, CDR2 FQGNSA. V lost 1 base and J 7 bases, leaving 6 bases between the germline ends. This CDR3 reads CASSLGSNTQYF. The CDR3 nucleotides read TGTGCCAGCAGCTTAGGGTCGAATACGCAGTATTTT. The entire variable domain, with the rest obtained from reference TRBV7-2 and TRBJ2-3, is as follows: GAGVSQSPSNKVTEKGKDVELRCDPISGHTALYWYRQSLGQGLEFLIYFQGNSAPDKSGLPSDRFSAERTGGSVSTLTIQRTQQEDSAVYLCASSLGSNTQYFGPGTRLTVL.

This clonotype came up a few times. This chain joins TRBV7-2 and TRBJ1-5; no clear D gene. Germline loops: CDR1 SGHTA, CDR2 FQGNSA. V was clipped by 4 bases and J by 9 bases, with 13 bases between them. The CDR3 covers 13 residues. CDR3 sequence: CASSSQHRVPQHF. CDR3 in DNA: TGTGCCAGCAGCTCCCAGCATCGTGTGCCCCAGCATTTT.

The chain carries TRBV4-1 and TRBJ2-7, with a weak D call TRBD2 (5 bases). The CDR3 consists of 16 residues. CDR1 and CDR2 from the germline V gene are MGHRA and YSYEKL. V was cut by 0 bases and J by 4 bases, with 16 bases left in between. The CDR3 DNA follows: TGCGCCAGCAGCCAAGACCCGGCACGGAGAGGGTACGAGCAGTACTTC. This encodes CASSQDPARRGYEQYF.

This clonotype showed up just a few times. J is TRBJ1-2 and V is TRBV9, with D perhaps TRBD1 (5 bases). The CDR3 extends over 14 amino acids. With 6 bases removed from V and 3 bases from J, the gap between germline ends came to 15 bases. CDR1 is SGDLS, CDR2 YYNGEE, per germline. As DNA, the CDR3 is TGTGCCAGCAAAGGGCCCGGGGGGGACTATGGCTACACCTTC. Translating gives CASKGPGGDYGYTF.

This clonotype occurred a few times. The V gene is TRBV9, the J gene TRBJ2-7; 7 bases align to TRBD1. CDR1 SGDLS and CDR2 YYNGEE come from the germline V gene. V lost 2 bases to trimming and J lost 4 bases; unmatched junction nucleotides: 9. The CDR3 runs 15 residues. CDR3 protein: CASSVAPDRVYEQYF. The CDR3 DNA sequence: TGTGCCAGCAGCGTGGCACCCGACAGGGTGTACGAGCAGTACTTC. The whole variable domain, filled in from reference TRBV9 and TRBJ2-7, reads DSGVTQTPKHLITATGQRVTLRCSPRSGDLSVYWYQQSLDQGLQFLIQYYNGEERAKGNILERFSAQQFPDLHSELNLSSLELGDSALYFCASSVAPDRVYEQYFGPGTRLTVT.

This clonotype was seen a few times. The CDR3 sequence is CASSMGSGDEQYF. CDR3 sequence (DNA): TGTGCCAGTAGTATGGGGAGCGGGGACGAGCAGTACTTC. The J gene is TRBJ2-7, the V gene TRBV19; 7 bases are a match to TRBD2. Germline V gene lookup returns CDR1 LNHDA and CDR2 SQIVND (reference sequence). The CDR3 spans 13 residues. V dropped 3 bases and J dropped 5; count of bases not matched to a gene: 4.

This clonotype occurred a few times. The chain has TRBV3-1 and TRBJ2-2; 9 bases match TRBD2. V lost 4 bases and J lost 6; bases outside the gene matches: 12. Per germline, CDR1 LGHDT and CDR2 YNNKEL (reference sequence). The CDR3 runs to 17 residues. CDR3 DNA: TGTGCCAGCAGCCCCCGGGGAGCTAGCGGGGTTGCCGGGGAGCTGTTTTTT. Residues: CASSPRGASGVAGELFF.

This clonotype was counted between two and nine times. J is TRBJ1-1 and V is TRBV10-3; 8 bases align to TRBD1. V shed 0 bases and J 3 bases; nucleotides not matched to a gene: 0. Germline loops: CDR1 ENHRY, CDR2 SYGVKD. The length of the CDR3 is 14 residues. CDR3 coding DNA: TGTGCCATCAGTGAGTCGGGACAGGACACTGAAGCTTTCTTT. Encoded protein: CAISESGQDTEAFF.

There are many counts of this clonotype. In DNA, the CDR3 is TGTGCCAGCAGCTACCGGGGGCGTCGAGAGCAGTTCTTC. It encodes CASSYRGRREQFF. J is TRBJ2-1 and V is TRBV6-2 or TRBV6-3, with D perhaps matching TRBD1 or TRBD2 (6 bases each). CDR3 length: 13 amino acids. Germline values: CDR1 MNHEY, CDR2 SVGEGT. V gave up 6 bases and J gave up 10 bases, with 16 bases separating them.

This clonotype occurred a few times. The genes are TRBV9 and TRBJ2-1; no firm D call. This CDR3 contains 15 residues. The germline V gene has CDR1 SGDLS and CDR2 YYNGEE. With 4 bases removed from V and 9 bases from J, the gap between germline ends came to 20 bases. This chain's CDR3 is CASSMQRAHLGEQFF. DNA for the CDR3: TGTGCCAGCAGCATGCAAAGGGCCCATTTGGGTGAGCAGTTCTTC.

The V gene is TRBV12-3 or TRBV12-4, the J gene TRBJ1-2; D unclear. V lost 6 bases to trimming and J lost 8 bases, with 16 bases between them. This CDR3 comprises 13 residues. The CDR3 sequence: CASSPTEASGYTF. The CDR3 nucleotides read TGTGCCAGCAGCCCCACGGAGGCCAGCGGCTACACCTTC.

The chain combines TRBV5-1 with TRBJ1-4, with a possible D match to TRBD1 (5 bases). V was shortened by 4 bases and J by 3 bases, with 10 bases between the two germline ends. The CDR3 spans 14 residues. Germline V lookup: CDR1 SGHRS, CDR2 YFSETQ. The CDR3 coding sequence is TGCGCCAGCAGCGTAGACAGTCCTAATGAAAAACTGTTTTTT. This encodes CASSVDSPNEKLFF.